The rows below give T cell receptor beta chains drawn from one sample of a study of blood T cell repertoires in COVID-19. Generated by immunoSEQ multiplex PCR, the TCRdb table keeps only in-frame clones and is missing some. This repertoire shows around 150,000 clones, over 80% found once; its top ten account for approximately 5.1%. The sequenced sample was PBMCs or T cells enriched from blood (not recorded which). The receptors were gathered from a man between 65 and 85 years old who had been exposed to COVID-19. CDR3s include the opening cysteine and the closing phenylalanine or tryptophan. The D gene is left open where the match is weak. Clone size, where shown, is once, few, many, or a class for clones that have expanded.

j_call clone_size v_call d_call cdr3_aa cdr3_nt
TRBJ2-7 - TRBV19 TRBD2 CASKREAGRYEQYF TGTGCCAGTAAGAGGGAAGCGGGACGGTACGAGCAGTACTTC
TRBJ2-3 - TRBV7-2 - CASSLGGRHSSTDTQYF TGTGCCAGCAGCTTAGGAGGCCGGCACTCTAGCACAGATACGCAGTATTTT
TRBJ2-3 - TRBV20-1 - CSASSAQSEVGTDTQYF TGCAGTGCTAGTAGCGCCCAGAGCGAGGTCGGCACAGATACGCAGTATTTT
TRBJ1-6 - TRBV7-2 - CASSLELPPNSPLHF TGTGCCAGCAGCTTAGAACTCCCTCCAAATTCACCCCTCCACTTT
TRBJ2-3 - TRBV19 TRBD1 CASSIRTGTSTDTQYF TGTGCCAGTAGTATCCGGACAGGAACTAGCACAGATACGCAGTATTTT
TRBJ2-5 - TRBV28 - CASSPIAQETQYF TGTGCCAGCAGCCCCATAGCCCAAGAGACCCAGTACTTC
TRBJ1-3 - TRBV4-3 - CASSQGLSFSGNTIYF TGCGCCAGCAGCCAAGGACTCAGTTTCTCTGGAAACACCATATATTTT
TRBJ2-1 - TRBV2 - CASNLLSLVTNEQFF TGTGCCAGCAATCTGCTCTCCTTAGTAACGAATGAGCAGTTCTTC
TRBJ2-5 once TRBV6-5 TRBD2 CASSYGLAGQETQYF TGTGCCAGCAGCTACGGACTAGCGGGGCAAGAGACCCAGTACTTC
TRBJ2-5 - TRBV9 TRBD1 CASSAGQGTETQYF TGTGCCAGCAGCGCAGGACAGGGGACGGAGACCCAGTACTTC
TRBJ2-7 - TRBV28 - CASRGQGTYEQYF TGTGCCAGCAGGGGGCAGGGGACCTACGAGCAGTACTTC
TRBJ1-6 - TRBV7-2 TRBD1 CASNPTGAVDSPLHF TGTGCCAGCAACCCGACAGGGGCTGTGGATTCACCCCTCCACTTT
TRBJ1-1 - TRBV19 - CASSSLGGSTEAFF TGTGCCAGTAGTTCCTTGGGCGGGAGCACTGAAGCTTTCTTT
TRBJ2-1 few TRBV5-4 - CASSPDSFRGNEQFF TGTGCCAGCAGCCCGGATAGCTTCCGGGGGAATGAGCAGTTCTTC
TRBJ1-5 - TRBV23-1 - CATGGRGQPQHF TGCGCCACCGGGGGGCGAGGGCAGCCCCAGCATTTT
TRBJ2-1 few TRBV19 TRBD2 CASSPRREGRANEQFF TGTGCCAGTAGTCCCCGGCGGGAGGGCCGGGCTAATGAGCAGTTCTTC
TRBJ2-7 - TRBV19 TRBD2 CASSVLAGGEEQYF TGTGCCAGTAGTGTCCTAGCGGGAGGGGAAGAGCAGTACTTC
TRBJ1-1 - TRBV5-1 TRBD1 CASSLQITGGISEAFF TGCGCCAGCAGCTTGCAGATCACAGGGGGCATATCTGAAGCTTTCTTT
TRBJ2-1 - TRBV7-2 TRBD2 CASSSRTSGNEQFF TGTGCCAGCAGCTCTCGGACTAGCGGCAATGAGCAGTTCTTC
TRBJ2-7 - TRBV5-1 TRBD1 CASSLIQGGYEQYF TGCGCCAGCAGCTTGATACAGGGGGGCTACGAGCAGTACTTC
TRBJ1-5 - TRBV7-9 - CASSLGRVSNQPQHF TGTGCCAGCAGCTTAGGTCGGGTTAGCAATCAGCCCCAGCATTTT
TRBJ1-5 - TRBV4-1 - CASSQGQVGNQPQHF TGCGCCAGCAGCCAAGGACAGGTGGGCAATCAGCCCCAGCATTTT
TRBJ1-6 few TRBV18 TRBD1 CASSPGTGDSPLHF TGTGCCAGCTCACCCGGGACAGGGGACTCACCCCTCCACTTT
TRBJ2-7 - TRBV19 - CASSPPGRNYEQYF TGTGCCAGTAGTCCTCCGGGAAGGAACTACGAGCAGTACTTC
TRBJ2-7 - TRBV4-3 - CASSQERGTPTLGDEQYF TGCGCCAGCAGCCAAGAGAGGGGGACCCCGACGTTGGGGGACGAGCAGTACTTC
TRBJ2-5 - TRBV5-1 - CASNPLLGVAETQYF TGCGCCAGCAACCCGCTACTAGGAGTGGCCGAGACCCAGTACTTC
TRBJ2-1 - TRBV28 TRBD1 CASSKGGTGGHEQFF TGTGCCAGCAGTAAAGGCGGGACAGGGGGCCATGAGCAGTTCTTC
TRBJ2-3 - TRBV2 - CASKRGGAGSDTQYF TGTGCCAGCAAGAGGGGGGGAGCTGGGTCAGATACGCAGTATTTT
TRBJ2-7 - TRBV2 TRBD1 CASSGEAGGEQYF TGTGCCAGCAGTGGTGAGGCAGGGGGCGAGCAGTACTTC
TRBJ2-2 - TRBV6-5 - CASSKTVPGELFF TGTGCCAGCAGCAAAACAGTCCCCGGGGAGCTGTTTTTT
TRBJ2-2 - TRBV6-5 TRBD1 CASRLGQGDGELFF TGTGCCAGCAGGCTGGGACAGGGGGACGGGGAGCTGTTTTTT
TRBJ1-5 - TRBV28 - CASRSMGGENQPQHF TGTGCCAGCAGGTCCATGGGGGGGGAGAATCAGCCCCAGCATTTT
TRBJ1-2 - TRBV24-1 - CATPPVDSRRGYTF TGTGCCACCCCCCCGGTGGACAGCCGTCGTGGCTACACCTTC
TRBJ1-2 once TRBV28 TRBD1 CASSREQGARGYTF TGTGCCAGCAGTCGGGAACAGGGGGCTAGAGGCTACACCTTC
TRBJ2-1 - TRBV11-2 - CASSRGLPSSYNEQFF TGTGCCAGCAGCCGGGGACTCCCGAGCTCCTACAATGAGCAGTTCTTC
TRBJ1-4 - TRBV23-1 TRBD1 CASSPTGESEKLFF TGCGCCAGCAGTCCGACAGGGGAAAGCGAAAAACTGTTTTTT
TRBJ1-1 - TRBV6-2/TRBV6-3 TRBD1 CASSYSRQGRMNTEAFF TGTGCCAGCAGTTACTCTCGACAGGGTAGGATGAACACTGAAGCTTTCTTT
TRBJ2-2 few TRBV11-2 - CASSPPGHDTGELFF TGTGCCAGCAGTCCTCCGGGACACGACACCGGGGAGCTGTTTTTT
TRBJ1-1 once TRBV5-1 - CASSPTPGLMNTEAFF TGCGCCAGCAGCCCGACTCCAGGACTCATGAACACTGAAGCTTTCTTT
TRBJ2-1 - TRBV6-5 - CASSYLGGSNEQFF TGTGCCAGCAGTTACTTAGGAGGGAGCAATGAGCAGTTCTTC
TRBJ1-2 - TRBV5-1 TRBD1 CASSRDRETYGYTF TGCGCCAGCAGCCGGGACAGGGAGACGTATGGCTACACCTTC
TRBJ2-5 - TRBV3-1/TRBV3-2 - CASSQVSVGAGTQETQYF TGTGCCAGCAGCCAAGTATCAGTGGGGGCCGGAACCCAAGAGACCCAGTACTTC
TRBJ1-1 - TRBV12-3/TRBV12-4 - CASSPRHIEAFF TGTGCCAGCAGCCCACGACATATAGAAGCTTTCTTT
TRBJ2-2 once TRBV7-2 TRBD2 CASSYIAGGLGELFF TGTGCCAGCAGCTACATTGCGGGAGGCCTCGGGGAGCTGTTTTTT
TRBJ2-5 once TRBV5-1 TRBD2 CASSLGRGETQYF TGCGCCAGCAGCTTAGGGCGGGGGGAGACCCAGTACTTC
TRBJ2-2 - TRBV27 - CASSSSAGELFF -
TRBJ1-1 once TRBV6-2/TRBV6-3 - CASSLRVGGTEAFF TGTGCCAGCAGTCTCCGGGTCGGTGGCACTGAAGCTTTCTTT
TRBJ2-3 - TRBV9 TRBD2 CASSVGGGDTTDTQYF TGTGCCAGCAGCGTCGGCGGGGGGGACACGACAGATACGCAGTATTTT
TRBJ2-7 - TRBV18 - CASSPSGGTTISYEQYF TGTGCCAGCTCCCCCTCCGGGGGAACTACCATCTCCTACGAGCAGTACTTC
TRBJ1-6 - TRBV28 - CASSLEIRSQSPLHF TGTGCCAGCAGTTTGGAAATCAGGTCTCAATCACCCCTCCACTTT
TRBJ2-4 few TRBV5-5 - CASSLVGGQAKNIQYF TGTGCCAGCAGCTTAGTAGGTGGGCAGGCCAAAAACATTCAGTACTTC
TRBJ2-7 - TRBV11-2 TRBD1 CASSSPTGGTPYEQYF TGTGCCAGCAGCTCCCCAACAGGGGGCACCCCCTACGAGCAGTACTTC
TRBJ2-7 - TRBV10-3 - CAISQGWNEQYF TGTGCCATCAGTCAGGGGTGGAACGAGCAGTACTTC
TRBJ1-5 - TRBV6-5 - CASRGSGLKNQPQHF TGTGCCAGCAGGGGATCCGGACTGAAGAATCAGCCCCAGCATTTT
TRBJ1-1 - TRBV12-3/TRBV12-4 - CASSFEGRTEAFF TGTGCCAGCAGTTTTGAGGGGAGGACTGAAGCTTTCTTT
TRBJ1-3 - TRBV4-3 - CASSQVGGYGNTIYF TGCGCCAGCAGCCAAGTAGGGGGATACGGAAACACCATATATTTT
TRBJ2-2 - TRBV27 - CASSFRDSRTGVGELFF TGTGCCAGCAGTTTCCGGGACTCCCGTACCGGTGTCGGGGAGCTGTTTTTT
TRBJ2-3 - TRBV28 TRBD1 CASSPGTVVTDTQYF TGTGCCAGCAGTCCCGGGACAGTAGTCACAGATACGCAGTATTTT
TRBJ1-5 - TRBV29-1 - CSAGEGRRQPQHF TGCAGCGCCGGAGAGGGGAGGCGGCAGCCCCAGCATTTT
TRBJ2-1 - TRBV27 - CASSSLSSGITYNEQFF TGTGCCAGCAGTTCCCTCTCAAGCGGAATTACCTACAATGAGCAGTTCTTC